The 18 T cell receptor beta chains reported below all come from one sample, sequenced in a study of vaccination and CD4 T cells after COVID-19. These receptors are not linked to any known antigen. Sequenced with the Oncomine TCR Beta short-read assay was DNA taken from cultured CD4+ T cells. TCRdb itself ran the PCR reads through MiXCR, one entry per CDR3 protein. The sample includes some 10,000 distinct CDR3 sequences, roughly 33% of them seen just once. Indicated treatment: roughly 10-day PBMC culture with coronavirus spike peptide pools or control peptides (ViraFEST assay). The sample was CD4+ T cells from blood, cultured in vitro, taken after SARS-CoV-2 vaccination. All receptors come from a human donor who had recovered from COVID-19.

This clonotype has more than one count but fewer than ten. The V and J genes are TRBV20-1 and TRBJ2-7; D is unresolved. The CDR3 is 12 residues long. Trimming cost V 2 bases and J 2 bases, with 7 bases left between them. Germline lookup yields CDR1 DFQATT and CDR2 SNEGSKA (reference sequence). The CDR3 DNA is TGCAGTGCTAGATTTCTAGCCTACGAGCAGTACTTC. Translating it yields CSARFLAYEQYF.

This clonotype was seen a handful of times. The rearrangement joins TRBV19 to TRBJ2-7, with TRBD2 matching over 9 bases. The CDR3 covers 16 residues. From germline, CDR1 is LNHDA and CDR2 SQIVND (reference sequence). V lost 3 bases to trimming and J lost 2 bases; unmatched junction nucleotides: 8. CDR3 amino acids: CASSMGLASQPYEQYF. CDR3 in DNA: TGTGCCAGTAGTATGGGACTAGCCTCCCAACCCTACGAGCAGTACTTC. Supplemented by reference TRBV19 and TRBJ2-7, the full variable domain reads DGGITQSPKYLFRKEGQNVTLSCEQNLNHDAMYWYRQDPGQGLRLIYYSQIVNDFQKGDIAEGYSVSREKKESFPLTVTSAQKNPTAFYLCASSMGLASQPYEQYFGPGTRLTVT.

The DNA for the CDR3 is TGTGCCAGCAGCTTGGGTGTGAGGGTGAACACGATTAACTATGGCTACACCTTC. Its protein is CASSLGVRVNTINYGYTF. The chain links TRBV5-6 to TRBJ1-2; no clear D gene. This CDR3 has 18 residues. The germline CDR1 and CDR2 sequences are SGHDT and YYEEEE. V was clipped by 0 bases and J by 1 base, with 19 bases between them.

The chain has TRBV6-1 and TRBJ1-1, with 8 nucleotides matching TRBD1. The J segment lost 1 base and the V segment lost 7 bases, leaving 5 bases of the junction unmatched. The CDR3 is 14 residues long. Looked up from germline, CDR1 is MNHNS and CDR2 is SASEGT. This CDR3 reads CASTGGQGNTEAFF. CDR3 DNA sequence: TGTGCCAGCACCGGAGGACAGGGGAACACTGAAGCTTTCTTT.

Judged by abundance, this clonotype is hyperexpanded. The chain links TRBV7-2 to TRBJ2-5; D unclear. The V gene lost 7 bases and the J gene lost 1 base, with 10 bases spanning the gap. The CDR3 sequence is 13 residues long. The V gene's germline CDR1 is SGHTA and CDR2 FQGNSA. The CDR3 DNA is TGTGCCAGCACCACTTACTCCCAAGAGACCCAGTACTTC. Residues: CASTTYSQETQYF.

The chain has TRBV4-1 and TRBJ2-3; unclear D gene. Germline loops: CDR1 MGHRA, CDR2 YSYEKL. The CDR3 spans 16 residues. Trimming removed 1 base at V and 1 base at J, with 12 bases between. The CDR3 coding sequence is TGCGCCAGCAGCCAAGGGATAGGACCCGGCACAGATACGCAGTATTTT. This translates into CASSQGIGPGTDTQYF.

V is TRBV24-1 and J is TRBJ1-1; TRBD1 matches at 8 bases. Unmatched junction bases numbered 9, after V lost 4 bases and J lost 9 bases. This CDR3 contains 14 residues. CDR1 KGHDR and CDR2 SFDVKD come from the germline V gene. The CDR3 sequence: CATSDPRQGMKAFF. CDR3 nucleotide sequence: TGTGCCACCAGTGACCCCAGACAGGGGATGAAAGCTTTCTTT.

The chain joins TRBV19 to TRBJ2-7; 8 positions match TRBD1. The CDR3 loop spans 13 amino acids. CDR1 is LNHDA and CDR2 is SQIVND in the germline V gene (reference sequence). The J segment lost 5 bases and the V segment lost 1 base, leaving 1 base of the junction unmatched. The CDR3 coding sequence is TGTGCCAGTAGTATAGCGGGACAGGACGAGCAGTACTTC. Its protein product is CASSIAGQDEQYF.

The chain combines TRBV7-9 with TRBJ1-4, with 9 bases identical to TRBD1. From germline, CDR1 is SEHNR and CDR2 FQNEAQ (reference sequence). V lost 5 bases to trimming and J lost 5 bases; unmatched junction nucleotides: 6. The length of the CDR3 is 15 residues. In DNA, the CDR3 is TGTGCCAGCAGCCCCAGGACAGGGGCGAATGAAAAACTGTTTTTT. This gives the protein CASSPRTGANEKLFF.

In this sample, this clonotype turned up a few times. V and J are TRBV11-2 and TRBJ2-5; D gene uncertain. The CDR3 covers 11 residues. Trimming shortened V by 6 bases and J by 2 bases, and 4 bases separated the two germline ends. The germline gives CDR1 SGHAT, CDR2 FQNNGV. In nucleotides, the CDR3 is TGTGCCAGCAGGTCTCAAGAGACCCAGTACTTC. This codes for CASRSQETQYF.

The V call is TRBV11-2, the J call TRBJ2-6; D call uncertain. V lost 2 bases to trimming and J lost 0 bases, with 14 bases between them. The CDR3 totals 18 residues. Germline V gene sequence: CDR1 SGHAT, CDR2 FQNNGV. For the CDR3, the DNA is TGTGCCAGCAGCTTACTCCCCCGAGGTAACTCTGGGGCCAACGTCCTGACTTTC. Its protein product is CASSLLPRGNSGANVLTF.

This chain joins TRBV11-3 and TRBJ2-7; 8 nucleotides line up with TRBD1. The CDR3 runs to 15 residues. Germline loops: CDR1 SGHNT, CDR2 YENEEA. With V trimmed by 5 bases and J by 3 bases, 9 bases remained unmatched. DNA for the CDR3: TGTGCCAGCAGCCGAGGGACAGGAAGTTACTACGAGCAGTACTTC. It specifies CASSRGTGSYYEQYF.

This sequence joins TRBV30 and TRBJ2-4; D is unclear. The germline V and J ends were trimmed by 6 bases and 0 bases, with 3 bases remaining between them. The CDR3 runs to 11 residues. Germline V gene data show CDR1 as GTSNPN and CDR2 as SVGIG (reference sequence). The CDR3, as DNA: TGTGCCTGCAGAGCCAAAAACATTCAGTACTTC. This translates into CACRAKNIQYF.

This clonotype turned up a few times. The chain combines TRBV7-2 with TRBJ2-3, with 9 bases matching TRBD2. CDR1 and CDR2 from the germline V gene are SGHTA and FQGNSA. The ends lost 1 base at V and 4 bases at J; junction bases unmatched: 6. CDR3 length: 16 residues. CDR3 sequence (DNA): TGTGCCAGCAGCTTAGAAGTCACTAGCGGGTCAGATACGCAGTATTTT. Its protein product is CASSLEVTSGSDTQYF. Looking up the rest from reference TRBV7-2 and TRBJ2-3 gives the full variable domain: GAGVSQSPSNKVTEKGKDVELRCDPISGHTALYWYRQSLGQGLEFLIYFQGNSAPDKSGLPSDRFSAERTGGSVSTLTIQRTQQEDSAVYLCASSLEVTSGSDTQYFGPGTRLTVL.

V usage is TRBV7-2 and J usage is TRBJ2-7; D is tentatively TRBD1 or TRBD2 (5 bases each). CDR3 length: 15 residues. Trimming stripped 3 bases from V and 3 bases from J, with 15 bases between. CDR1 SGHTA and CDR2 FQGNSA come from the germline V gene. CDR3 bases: TGTGCCAGCAGCTTTCGGCCGGTGGGGGACTACGAGCAGTACTTC. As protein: CASSFRPVGDYEQYF.

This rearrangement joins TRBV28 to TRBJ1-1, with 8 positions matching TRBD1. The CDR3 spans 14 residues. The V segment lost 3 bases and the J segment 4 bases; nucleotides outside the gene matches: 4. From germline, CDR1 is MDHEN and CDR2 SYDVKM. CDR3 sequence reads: CASSFGDRSTEAFF. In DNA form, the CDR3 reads TGTGCCAGCAGTTTTGGGGACAGGTCCACTGAAGCTTTCTTT.

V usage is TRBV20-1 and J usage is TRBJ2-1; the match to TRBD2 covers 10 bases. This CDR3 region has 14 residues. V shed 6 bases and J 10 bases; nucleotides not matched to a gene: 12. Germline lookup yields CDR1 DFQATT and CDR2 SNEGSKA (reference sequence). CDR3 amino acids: CSAVSTSGTGEQFF. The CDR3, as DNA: TGCAGTGCAGTAAGCACTAGCGGGACTGGGGAGCAGTTCTTC.

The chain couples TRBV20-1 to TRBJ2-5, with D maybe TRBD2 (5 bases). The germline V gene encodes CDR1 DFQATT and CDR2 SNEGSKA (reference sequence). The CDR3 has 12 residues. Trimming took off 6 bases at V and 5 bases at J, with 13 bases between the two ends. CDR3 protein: CSAPPRGETQYF. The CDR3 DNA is TGCAGTGCCCCACCGAGAGGGGAGACCCAGTACTTC.